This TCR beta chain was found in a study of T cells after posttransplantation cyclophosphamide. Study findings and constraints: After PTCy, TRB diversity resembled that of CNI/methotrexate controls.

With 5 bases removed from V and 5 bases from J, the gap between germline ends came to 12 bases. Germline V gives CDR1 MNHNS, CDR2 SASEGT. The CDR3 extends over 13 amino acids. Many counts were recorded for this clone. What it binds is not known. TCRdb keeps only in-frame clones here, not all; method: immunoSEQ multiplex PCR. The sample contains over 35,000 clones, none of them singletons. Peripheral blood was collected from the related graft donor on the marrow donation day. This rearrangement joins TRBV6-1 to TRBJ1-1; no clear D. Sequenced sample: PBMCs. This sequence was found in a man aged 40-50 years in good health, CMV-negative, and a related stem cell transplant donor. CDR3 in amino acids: CASSQLGWTEAFF. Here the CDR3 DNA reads TGTGCCAGCAGTCAACTAGGGTGGACTGAAGCTTTCTTT.